This T cell receptor (beta chain) comes out of a study of neoadjuvant anti-PD-1 for oral cavity cancer listed by TCRdb under 2021. About the full investigation: Before curative-intent surgical resection, most patients were given three to four biweekly doses of nivolumab at 3 mg/kg. There were 12 patients in the parent correlative cohort, and the response rate was roughly 33%. Patients with complete response, partial response or stable disease by RECIST 1.1 were defined as responders, whereas patients with progression were defined as non-responders. Patients without progression received a fourth nivolumab dose around day 43 and underwent definitive surgical resection on days 50-56.

Overall results and qualifications from the work: Higher pretreatment blood Treg/Th17 ratios correlated with both higher pretreatment blood TCRbeta clonality and lower post-treatment tumor TCRbeta clonality. Only a few patients per response group were included in the TCR analyses, and larger cohorts for validation were called for by the authors. After neoadjuvant nivolumab, T cell clonality (Gini index) in PBMCs was significantly higher in non-responders than in responders.

Including the terminal cysteine and phenylalanine, the CDR3 comprises 14 residues. Solely the CDR3 DNA is kept, with 42 bases framed from the first base. The junction shows trimming of 4 bases on V and 5 bases on J, plus 14 bases between the germline ends. CDR1 and CDR2 are drawn from the germline V gene (reference sequence): GTSNPN, SVGIG. Comments on this clone: Its target antigen remains unknown. No much larger clone is present one base from it, and per-base qualities are unavailable.

This specimen's time point label, interpreted: before neoadjuvant nivolumab. Patients were newly diagnosed with stage II-IVA oral cavity squamous cell carcinoma and had received no prior systemic or radiation treatment. The cohort consisted of patients with HPV-negative, locally advanced oral cavity squamous cell carcinoma. Peripheral blood mononuclear cells were analyzed directly, without maintenance or expansion in culture. The samples were obtained from a longitudinal correlative study of a single-arm phase II trial testing neoadjuvant nivolumab in oral cavity squamous cell carcinoma. Subject-matched pre- and post-treatment PBMCs and tumors from three responders and three non-responders were subjected to genomic DNA-based TCRbeta sequencing. Peripheral blood mononuclear cells were collected before nivolumab treatment and were collected again after treatment, at the time of surgery. Genomic DNA was isolated from PBMCs using the Maxwell RSC DNA from Cells kit.

PBMC libraries used mostly about 450 ng of input genomic DNA for deep sequencing, with six replicates per sample. The immunoSEQ hsTCRbeta kit was used to prepare TCRbeta libraries according to the manufacturer's instructions. An Illumina NovaSeq 6000 S4 flow cell was used to sequence the final libraries, which had first been combined to 3 nM. Under the source paper's analysis protocol: The immunoSEQ Analyzer was used for raw data preprocessing and quality control. The analysis was limited to productive rearrangements, and each clonotype was defined by a unique CDR3 amino acid sequence. Repertoire clonality was estimated as the Gini-Simpson index, which was computed with the R package tcR. Gini indices were compared with Student's t test, and associations with tumor size change were assessed by Pearson correlation. TCRdb re-hosts the immuneACCESS table, in-frame sequences only. Its copies lack some clones; in the studies checked, an unresolved V gene accounts for under half of them, and the cause for the rest is not known. D and trimming come from the DNA, and the V and J calls and clone size come from that table. Across this sample there are 60,000 to 75,000 clones, with 83% seen only once. The top ten hold around 3.2% of the sample.

In this chain, TRBV30 is recombined with TRBJ2-2; too little of a D gene remains to name it. The sequence was obtained from a person between 40 and 85 years old with oral cavity squamous cell carcinoma. Specimen: PBMCs, collected before nivolumab (anti-PD-1) treatment. The CDR3 protein: CAWTLDGRTGELFF. The nucleotides are TGTGCCTGGACTTTGGACGGACGTACCGGGGAGCTGTTTTTT.